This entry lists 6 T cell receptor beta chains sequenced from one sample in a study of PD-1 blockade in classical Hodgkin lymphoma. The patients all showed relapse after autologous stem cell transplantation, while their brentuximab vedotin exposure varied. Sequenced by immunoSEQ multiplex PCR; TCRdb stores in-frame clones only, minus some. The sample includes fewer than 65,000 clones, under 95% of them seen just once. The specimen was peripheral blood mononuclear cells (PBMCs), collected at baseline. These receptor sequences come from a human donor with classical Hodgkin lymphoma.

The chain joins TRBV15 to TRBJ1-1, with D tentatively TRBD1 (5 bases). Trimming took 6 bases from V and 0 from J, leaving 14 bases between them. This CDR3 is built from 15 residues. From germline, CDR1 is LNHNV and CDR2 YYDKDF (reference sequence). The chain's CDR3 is CATRWGSRMNTEAFF. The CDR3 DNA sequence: TGTGCCACCAGGTGGGGCAGCCGAATGAACACTGAAGCTTTCTTT. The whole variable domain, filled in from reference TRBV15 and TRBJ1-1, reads DAMVIQNPRYQVTQFGKPVTLSCSQTLNHNVMYWYQQKSSQAPKLLFHYYDKDFNNEADTPDNFQSRRPNTSFCFLDIRSPGLGDTAMYLCATRWGSRMNTEAFFGQGTRLTVV.

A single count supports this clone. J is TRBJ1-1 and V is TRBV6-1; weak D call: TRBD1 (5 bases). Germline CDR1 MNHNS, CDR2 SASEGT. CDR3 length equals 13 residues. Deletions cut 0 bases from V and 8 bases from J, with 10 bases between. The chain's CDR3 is CASSEASGGEAFF. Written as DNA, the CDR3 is TGTGCCAGCAGTGAAGCGAGTGGGGGAGAAGCTTTCTTT.

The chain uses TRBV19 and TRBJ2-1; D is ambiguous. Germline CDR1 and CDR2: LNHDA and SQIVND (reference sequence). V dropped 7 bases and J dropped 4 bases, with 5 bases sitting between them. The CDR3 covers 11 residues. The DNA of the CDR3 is TGTGCCAGTACTTCTTACAATGAGCAGTTCTTC. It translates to CASTSYNEQFF.

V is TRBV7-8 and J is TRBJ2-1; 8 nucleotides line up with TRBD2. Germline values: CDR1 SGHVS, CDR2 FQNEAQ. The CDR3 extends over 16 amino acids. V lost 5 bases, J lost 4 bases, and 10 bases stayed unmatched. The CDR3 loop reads CASSKGRLAPYNEQFF. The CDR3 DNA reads TGTGCCAGCAGCAAAGGCCGACTAGCGCCTTACAATGAGCAGTTCTTC.

The CDR3 bases are TGTGCCAGCAGTTTCGGCTGGTTGGAGACCCAGTACTTC. Translating it yields CASSFGWLETQYF. This chain links TRBV28 with TRBJ2-5; D remains ambiguous. Trimming removed 3 bases from V and 5 bases from J, with 10 bases in between. CDR3 length: 13 amino acids. Germline-derived CDR1 and CDR2 are MDHEN and SYDVKM.

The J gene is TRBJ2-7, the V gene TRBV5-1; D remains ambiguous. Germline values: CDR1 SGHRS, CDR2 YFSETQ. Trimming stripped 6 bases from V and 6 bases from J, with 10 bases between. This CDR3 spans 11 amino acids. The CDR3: CASNHHFEQYF. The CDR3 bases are TGCGCCAGCAACCACCATTTCGAGCAGTACTTC.